This is a list of T cell receptor beta chains from one sample in a study of blood T cell repertoires in COVID-19. Data came from immunoSEQ multiplex PCR; TCRdb stores just in-frame clones and leaves some out. The table has around 160,000 clones, about nine tenths seen once; the top ten hold about 2.3%. The sample taken for sequencing was peripheral blood. All receptors derive from a human donor in a cohort sampled during active COVID-19. Each CDR3 is given with its conserved first and last residue. The D gene is left open where the match is weak. Not every row has a clone size; where given, it reads once, few, many or a size class.

size | J | D | V | DNA | CDR3
- | TRBJ2-7 | TRBD1 | TRBV5-1 | TGCGCCAGCAGCTTGGAGGGGCGGGACAGGGTCGACGAGCAGTACTTC | CASSLEGRDRVDEQYF
- | TRBJ2-5 | TRBD2 | TRBV6-2/TRBV6-3 | TGTGCCAGCAGTTCCCCAAGCGGGAGGAACCAAGAGGCCCAGTACTTC | CASSSPSGRNQEAQYF
- | TRBJ1-1 | - | TRBV28 | TGTGCCAGCACCGCTCGTAGCGGGACTGAAGCTTTCTTT | CASTARSGTEAFF
- | TRBJ2-3 | - | TRBV15 | TGTGCCACCAGCAGAGATCGAGCGATAAGCACAGATACGCAGTATTTT | CATSRDRAISTDTQYF
- | TRBJ1-4 | - | TRBV18 | TGTGCCAGCTCACCGAACCGGGAACTGTTTTTT | CASSPNRELFF
few | TRBJ1-6 | - | TRBV5-1 | TGCGCCAGCAGCTTCGGGGGACTGCTGAATTCACCCCTCCACTTT | CASSFGGLLNSPLHF
- | TRBJ2-2 | TRBD2 | TRBV4-2 | TGTGCCAGCAGCCAAGATATCCCCGGGAGGGACGGCACCGGGGAGCTGTTTTTT | CASSQDIPGRDGTGELFF
- | TRBJ2-3 | - | TRBV7-2 | TGTGCCAGCAGCTACTCCGGGAGCACAGATACGCAGTATTTT | CASSYSGSTDTQYF
- | TRBJ2-4 | - | TRBV7-2 | TGTGCCAGCAGCCCCCGGGCGGACAGAGTACTAAACATTCAGTACTTC | CASSPRADRVLNIQYF
- | TRBJ1-1 | - | TRBV27 | TGTGCCAGCAGTTTTTTTATCAACACTGAAGCTTTCTTT | CASSFFINTEAFF
- | TRBJ1-6 | TRBD1 | TRBV9 | TGTGCCAGCAGCGGCCCCGGGACAGATAATTCACCCCTCCACTTT | CASSGPGTDNSPLHF
- | TRBJ1-1 | - | TRBV6-2/TRBV6-3 | TGTGCCAGCAGTTACTGGGGGGAGACGGAAGGGACTGAAGCTTTCTTT | CASSYWGETEGTEAFF
- | TRBJ2-3 | TRBD2 | TRBV3-1/TRBV3-2 | TGTGCCAGCAGCGAGGACAGTTTTCGACTAGCGGTCACAGATACGCAGTATTTT | CASSEDSFRLAVTDTQYF
- | TRBJ2-7 | TRBD1 | TRBV10-1 | TGCGCCAGCAGTGAGTCGAAGGGACAGGGATACGAGCAGTACTTC | CASSESKGQGYEQYF
once | TRBJ2-1 | - | TRBV25-1 | TGTGCCAGCAGTGAACCCGGACTAAAGGTCAATGAGCAGTTCTTC | CASSEPGLKVNEQFF
- | TRBJ2-7 | - | TRBV7-2 | TGTGCCAGCAGCCCCCGGGACTTCTCCTACGAGCAGTACTTC | CASSPRDFSYEQYF
- | TRBJ2-1 | TRBD2 | TRBV28 | TGTGCCAGCAGTTTACATATAAAACGGACCGGGACTAGCTTCCCCCATGAGCAGTTCTTC | CASSLHIKRTGTSFPHEQFF
- | TRBJ2-3 | TRBD2 | TRBV11-3 | TGTGCCAGCAGCTTGGGACTAGCGGGGGCGGGGGCAGATACGCAGTATTTT | CASSLGLAGAGADTQYF
- | TRBJ2-3 | TRBD1 | TRBV18 | TGTGCCAGCTCACCAATCGAGGGGGCGACGTTAGATACGCAGTATTTT | CASSPIEGATLDTQYF
- | TRBJ1-1 | - | TRBV2 | TGTGCCAGCACCCAGGAAGCGAACACTGAAGCTTTCTTT | CASTQEANTEAFF
- | TRBJ2-1 | - | TRBV6-2/TRBV6-3 | TGTGCCAGCAGTTACGGAACCGGGTGGGGCCGGGATGAGCAGTTCTTC | CASSYGTGWGRDEQFF
- | TRBJ1-4 | - | TRBV9 | TGTGCCAGCAGCAAGGACTATAATGAAAAACTGTTTTTT | CASSKDYNEKLFF
- | TRBJ2-1 | - | TRBV11-1 | TGTGCCAGCAGGTCAGCCAGTGTCGGAGTACAGGGTGAGCAGTTCTTC | CASRSASVGVQGEQFF
- | TRBJ1-2 | TRBD1 | TRBV24-1 | TGTGCCACCAGTGATTCTAGGGGGCCCTATGGCTACACCTTC | CATSDSRGPYGYTF
- | TRBJ2-2 | TRBD1 | TRBV28 | TGTGCCAGCAGGCTTGACAGGGTGAACACCGGGGAGCTGTTTTTT | CASRLDRVNTGELFF
- | TRBJ2-3 | TRBD1 | TRBV5-1 | TGCGCCAGCAGCTTGGCACAGGGGAACACAGATACGCAGTATTTT | CASSLAQGNTDTQYF
- | TRBJ1-4 | TRBD1 | TRBV2 | TGTGCCAGCAGTGAAGCGGGACAGGGGGTTGGTGAAAAACTGTTTTTT | CASSEAGQGVGEKLFF
- | TRBJ2-7 | TRBD1 | TRBV4-3 | TGCGCCAGCAGCCAAGGGACAGGGAACTCCTACGAGCAGTACTTC | CASSQGTGNSYEQYF
- | TRBJ2-1 | - | TRBV27 | TGTGCCAGCAGTTTAGGGCAGGGGTTGGATGAGCAGTTCTTC | CASSLGQGLDEQFF
- | TRBJ2-1 | TRBD1 | TRBV5-4 | TGTGCCAGCAGCTTGGTGGACAGGGGGAGTGAGCAGTTCTTC | CASSLVDRGSEQFF
- | TRBJ1-5 | - | TRBV6-2/TRBV6-3 | TGTGCCAGCAGTTACGCAGGGGCTAGATATAGCAATCAGCCCCAGCATTTT | CASSYAGARYSNQPQHF
- | TRBJ1-5 | TRBD1 | TRBV19 | TGTGCCAGTAGTATAGATAAGGAGCGGGACAGGGATCAGCCCCAGCATTTT | CASSIDKERDRDQPQHF
- | TRBJ2-7 | - | TRBV6-5 | TGTGCCAGCAGACAGGGTTTTGGCGAGCAGTACTTC | CASRQGFGEQYF
- | TRBJ2-7 | - | TRBV27 | TGTGCCAGCAGTCCCCCAGGCAGTATCTACGAGCAGTACTTC | CASSPPGSIYEQYF
- | TRBJ1-1 | - | TRBV4-3 | TGCGCCAGCAGCCGAATCCCGGTAGGGGCCCAAACTGAAGCTTTCTTT | CASSRIPVGAQTEAFF
- | TRBJ1-5 | - | TRBV27 | TGTGCCAGCAGTTTCAGGGAGGATCAGCCCCAGCATTTT | CASSFREDQPQHF
- | TRBJ1-4 | TRBD1 | TRBV18 | TGTGCCAGCTCCTGGGGACAGGGGGCGGACGAAAAACTGTTTTTT | CASSWGQGADEKLFF